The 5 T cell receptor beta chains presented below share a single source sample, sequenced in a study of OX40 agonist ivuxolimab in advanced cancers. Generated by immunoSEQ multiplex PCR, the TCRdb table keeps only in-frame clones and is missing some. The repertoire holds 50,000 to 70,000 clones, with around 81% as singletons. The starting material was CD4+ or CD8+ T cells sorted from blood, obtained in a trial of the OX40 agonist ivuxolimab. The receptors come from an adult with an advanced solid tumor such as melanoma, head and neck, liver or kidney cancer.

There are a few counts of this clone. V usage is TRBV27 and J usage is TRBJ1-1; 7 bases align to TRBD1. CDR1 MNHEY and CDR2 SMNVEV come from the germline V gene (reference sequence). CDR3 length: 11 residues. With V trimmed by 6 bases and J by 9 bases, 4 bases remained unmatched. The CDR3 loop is CASSSGGKAFF. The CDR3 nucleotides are TGTGCCAGCAGCTCAGGGGGAAAAGCTTTCTTT.

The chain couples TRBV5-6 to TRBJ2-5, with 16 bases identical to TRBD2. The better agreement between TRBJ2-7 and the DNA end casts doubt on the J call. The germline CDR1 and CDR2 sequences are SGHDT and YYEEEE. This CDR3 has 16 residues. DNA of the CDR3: TGTGCCAGCCGAGGGGGACTAGCGGGAGGGACCTACGAGCAGTACTTC. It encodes CASRGGLAGGTYEQYF.

The CDR3 spells CASSYPSGRAYNEQFF. DNA for the CDR3: TGTGCCAGCAGCTACCCTAGCGGGAGGGCCTACAATGAGCAGTTCTTC. The chain employs TRBV5-4 and TRBJ2-1; 12 nucleotides line up with TRBD2. The CDR3 is 16 amino acids. Germline lookup yields CDR1 SGHNT and CDR2 YYREEE (reference sequence). The trim removed 3 bases at V and 2 bases at J, leaving 3 bases unmatched.

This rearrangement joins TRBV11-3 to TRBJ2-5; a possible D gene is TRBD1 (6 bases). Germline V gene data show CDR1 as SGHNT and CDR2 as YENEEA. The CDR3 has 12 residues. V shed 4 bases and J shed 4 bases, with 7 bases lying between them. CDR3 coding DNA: TGTGCCAGCAGCTCCAGGGGAGAGACCCAGTACTTC. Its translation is CASSSRGETQYF.

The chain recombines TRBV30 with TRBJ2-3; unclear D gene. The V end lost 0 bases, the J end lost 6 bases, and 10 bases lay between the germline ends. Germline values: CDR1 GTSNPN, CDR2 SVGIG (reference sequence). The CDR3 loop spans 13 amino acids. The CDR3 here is CAWSVVVGDTQYF. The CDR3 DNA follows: TGTGCCTGGAGTGTGGTAGTTGGTGATACGCAGTATTTT.